A single sample is the source of the 29 T cell receptor beta chains below, sequenced in a study of CD8 T cells in ankylosing spondylitis. TCRdb recomputed calls from the 5' RACE reads with MiXCR, one row per CDR3 protein. The repertoire includes 150,000 or so distinct CDR3 sequences, approximately 20% of them detected once, and over 7% sits in the top ten. The sequenced sample consisted of blood, either unsorted or a sorted T cell fraction (not recorded which). The receptors shown here come from a male donor with ankylosing spondylitis or in good health (not recorded which).

The rearrangement joins TRBV6-5 to TRBJ2-3, with D maybe TRBD1 (5 bases). The CDR3 runs 15 residues. CDR1 and CDR2 from the germline V gene are MNHEY and SVGAGI. Trimming left V 0 bases short and J 5 bases short, with 12 bases between. CDR3 residues: CASSYSKGRGDTQYF. The DNA of the CDR3 is TGTGCCAGCAGTTACTCGAAGGGGCGCGGAGATACGCAGTATTTT.

V gene TRBV24-1 combines with J gene TRBJ2-7; D is undetermined. The germline V and J ends were trimmed by 3 bases and 7 bases, with 9 bases remaining between them. The length of the CDR3 is 12 residues. The germline CDR1 and CDR2 sequences are KGHDR and SFDVKD. CDR3 coding DNA: TGTGCCACCAGTGATACCTCCTGGGAGCAGTACTTC. This translates into CATSDTSWEQYF.

This clonotype was seen at least ten times. This chain links TRBV20-1 with TRBJ2-3; 7 positions match TRBD1. The ends lost 6 bases at V and 0 bases at J; junction bases unmatched: 6. CDR3 size: 14 residues. Per germline, CDR1 DFQATT and CDR2 SNEGSKA (reference sequence). CDR3 region: CSARRDSSTDTQYF. The CDR3, as DNA: TGCAGTGCCCGCCGGGACAGTAGCACAGATACGCAGTATTTT.

J is TRBJ2-3 and V is TRBV5-6; D perhaps matches TRBD2 (7 bases). Trimming removed 2 bases at V and 4 bases at J, with 17 bases between. From germline, CDR1 is SGHDT and CDR2 YYEEEE. This CDR3 region has 16 residues. The CDR3 sequence is CASSFEIGGRADTQYF. The DNA for the CDR3 is TGTGCCAGCAGCTTCGAAATAGGGGGGAGGGCAGATACGCAGTATTTT.

This clonotype turned up a few times. CDR3 DNA: TGCGCCAGCAGCTTTGGGACAGCTGGAGATACGCAGTATTTT. This translates into CASSFGTAGDTQYF. The chain recombines TRBV5-1 with TRBJ2-3, with 7 bases matching TRBD1. After removal of 2 bases from V and 5 bases from J, the junction contained 5 bases not matched to a gene. The germline V gene encodes CDR1 SGHRS and CDR2 YFSETQ. The CDR3 is 14 residues long.

There are many counts of this clonotype. The J gene is TRBJ2-6, the V gene TRBV3-1; D remains ambiguous. V lost 5 bases to trimming and J lost 0 bases, with 5 bases between them. Germline V gene data show CDR1 as LGHDT and CDR2 as YNNKEL (reference sequence). This CDR3 has 14 amino acids. The CDR3 coding sequence is TGTGCCAGCAGCACCCACTCTGGGGCCAACGTCCTGACTTTC. This codes for CASSTHSGANVLTF.

At least ten counts were recorded for this clonotype. The gene calls are TRBV20-1 and TRBJ2-1; possibly TRBD2 for D (5 bases). In germline, CDR1 is DFQATT, CDR2 SNEGSKA (reference sequence). The CDR3 has 13 amino acids. V lost 1 base and J 9 bases, leaving 13 bases between the germline ends. CDR3 amino acids: CSARVRGFGEQFF. CDR3 DNA: TGCAGTGCTAGAGTGAGAGGGTTCGGTGAGCAGTTCTTC.

V and J are TRBV29-1 and TRBJ2-2, with D tentatively TRBD1 or TRBD2 (5 bases each). V was pared by 6 bases and J by 6 bases, with 23 bases between. Germline CDR1 reads SQVTM; CDR2 reads ANQGSEA. CDR3 length equals 16 residues. The CDR3 sequence: CSVGEAGKRAAGELFF. CDR3 nucleotide sequence: TGCAGCGTGGGGGAAGCAGGGAAAAGGGCTGCCGGGGAGCTGTTTTTT.

This clonotype came up a few times. V is TRBV6-5 and J is TRBJ1-2; a weak D match, TRBD1 (6 bases). Germline V lookup: CDR1 MNHEY, CDR2 SVGAGI. Trimming stripped 4 bases from V and 5 bases from J, with 23 bases between. This CDR3 has 17 residues. In DNA, the CDR3 is TGTGCCAGCAGTTTACTACAGGGACCGACTCTTACGTATGGCTACACCTTC. Translation: CASSLLQGPTLTYGYTF.

This clonotype was detected a few times. The chain links TRBV3-1 to TRBJ2-2; 8 bases fit TRBD2. Losses at the gene ends were 11 bases for V and 5 bases for J; bases not matched to a gene: 13. CDR3 length: 15 residues. Germline loops: CDR1 LGHDT, CDR2 YNNKEL (reference sequence). The CDR3, as DNA: TGTGCCTGCTCCCAAGGACTAGCCCGGACCGGGGAGCTGTTTTTT. This sequence encodes CACSQGLARTGELFF.

The V gene is TRBV20-1, the J gene TRBJ1-5, with TRBD1 identical over 7 bases. This CDR3 has 17 residues. The V gene's germline CDR1 is DFQATT and CDR2 SNEGSKA (reference sequence). The J segment lost 1 base and the V segment lost 3 bases, leaving 12 bases of the junction unmatched. The CDR3: CSASYLTGTASNQPQHF. The CDR3 DNA follows: TGCAGTGCTAGTTACCTGACCGGGACAGCAAGCAATCAGCCCCAGCATTTT.

The sample holds many counts of this clonotype. The chain uses TRBV20-1 and TRBJ2-5, with 7 bases aligning to TRBD2. This CDR3 has 14 amino acids. Germline values: CDR1 DFQATT, CDR2 SNEGSKA (reference sequence). Trimming took 2 bases from V and 2 from J; bases not matched to a gene: 5. CDR3: CSARRASGQETQYF. The DNA for the CDR3 is TGCAGTGCTAGAAGGGCTAGCGGACAAGAGACCCAGTACTTC.

V is TRBV7-8 and J is TRBJ2-2, with D perhaps matching TRBD1 (5 bases). Trimming removed 1 base at V and 2 bases at J, with 11 bases between. There are 16 residues in the CDR3. The germline V gene encodes CDR1 SGHVS and CDR2 FQNEAQ. CDR3 region: CASSLVVRANTGELFF. The CDR3 coding sequence is TGTGCCAGCAGCTTAGTGGTCAGGGCCAACACCGGGGAGCTGTTTTTT.

DNA for the CDR3: TGTGCCAGTAGGGGAGCCCTAAGCTCCTACAATGAGCAGTTCTTC. The encoded protein is CASRGALSSYNEQFF. The J gene is TRBJ2-1, the V gene TRBV9; D possibly matches TRBD1 or TRBD2 (5 bases each). The CDR3 is 15 residues long. Germline loops: CDR1 SGDLS, CDR2 YYNGEE. Trimming cost V 8 bases and J 0 bases, with 15 bases left between them. Full variable domain (remainder filled in from reference TRBV9 and TRBJ2-1): DSGVTQTPKHLITATGQRVTLRCSPRSGDLSVYWYQQSLDQGLQFLIQYYNGEERAKGNILERFSAQQFPDLHSELNLSSLELGDSALYFCASRGALSSYNEQFFGPGTRLTVL.

At least ten counts were recorded for this clonotype. The CDR3, as DNA: TGCGCCAGCAGTCAATTGGGCAGGGGTTGCCCTTATGGCTACACCTTC. Its protein product is CASSQLGRGCPYGYTF. V and J are TRBV23-1 and TRBJ1-2; tentative D call: TRBD1 (6 bases). TRBV23-1 is classed as an ORF, of uncertain function. This CDR3 has 16 residues. V was clipped by 1 base and J by 5 bases, with 17 bases between them.

This clonotype was found a few times. The rearrangement links TRBV5-1 to TRBJ2-7, with D tentatively TRBD1 (5 bases). CDR1 SGHRS and CDR2 YFSETQ come from the germline V gene. Trimming stripped 2 bases from V and 2 bases from J, with 8 bases between. CDR3 length: 13 residues. The CDR3 DNA follows: TGCGCCAGCAGCTTTCAGGGTCCCTACGAGCAGTACTTC. As protein: CASSFQGPYEQYF.

This clonotype was seen repeatedly, ten times or more. V usage is TRBV15 and J usage is TRBJ2-1; tentatively, D is TRBD1 (5 bases). The length of the CDR3 is 15 residues. The germline V gene encodes CDR1 LNHNV and CDR2 YYDKDF (reference sequence). The V end lost 0 bases, the J end lost 4 bases, and 10 bases lay between the germline ends. The CDR3: CATSRDWTQYNEQFF. The CDR3 DNA is TGTGCCACCAGCAGAGATTGGACACAATACAATGAGCAGTTCTTC.

J is TRBJ1-2 and V is TRBV5-4; D is perhaps TRBD1 (5 bases). Germline loops: CDR1 SGHNT, CDR2 YYREEE (reference sequence). This CDR3 contains 13 residues. V was clipped by 5 bases and J by 2 bases, with 10 bases between them. The CDR3 DNA follows: TGTGCCAGCAGTTGGGGGGTCAACTATGGCTACACCTTC. Translated: CASSWGVNYGYTF.

This clonotype showed up just a few times. The chain has TRBV19 and TRBJ2-2; the D is unclear. V lost 7 bases, J lost 4 bases, and 22 bases lay in between. The CDR3 is made up of 17 amino acids. Germline loops: CDR1 LNHDA, CDR2 SQIVND (reference sequence). CDR3 nucleotides: TGTGCCAGTACCCCACCTACGGCGAGTTCCAGCACCGGGGAGCTGTTTTTT. It encodes CASTPPTASSSTGELFF.

This clonotype was found many times. The chain links TRBV24-1 to TRBJ2-1, with D possibly matching TRBD2 (6 bases). The CDR3 length is 14 residues. The ends were cut back, 4 bases at V and 4 bases at J, with 10 bases in the middle. Germline CDR1 reads KGHDR; CDR2 reads SFDVKD. CDR3 coding DNA: TGTGCCACCAGTGAGCGGGGATCTTACAATGAGCAGTTCTTC. Protein product: CATSERGSYNEQFF.

Many counts were recorded for this clonotype. The chain employs TRBV29-1 and TRBJ2-3; no clear D gene. The CDR3 contains 12 residues. V was cut by 7 bases and J by 4 bases, with 12 bases left in between. Germline CDR1 and CDR2: SQVTM and ANQGSEA. CDR3 amino acids: CSAPEAADTQYF. Here the CDR3 DNA reads TGCAGCGCCCCTGAGGCCGCAGATACGCAGTATTTT.

This clonotype was recorded many times. V gene TRBV20-1 combines with J gene TRBJ1-6; D not certain. Deletions cut 2 bases from V and 7 bases from J, with 6 bases between. The CDR3 has 12 amino acids. Germline V gene sequence: CDR1 DFQATT, CDR2 SNEGSKA (reference sequence). CDR3 DNA: TGCAGTGCTAGACAGCCCAATTCACCCCTCCACTTT. Residues: CSARQPNSPLHF.

In its sample, this clonotype was seen many times. The CDR3 loop reads CSVEDLSGGNTIYF. In DNA form, the CDR3 reads TGCAGCGTTGAAGATCTCTCAGGTGGAAACACCATATATTTT. This chain joins TRBV29-1 and TRBJ1-3; D call uncertain. V was cut by 0 bases and J by 3 bases, with 9 bases left in between. The germline CDR1 and CDR2 sequences are SQVTM and ANQGSEA. This CDR3 region has 14 residues.

The V call is TRBV6-5, the J call TRBJ2-3, with D unresolved. Germline CDR1 reads MNHEY; CDR2 reads SVGAGI. The CDR3 runs 14 residues. V lost 11 bases and J lost 0, with 15 bases in between. The CDR3 loop reads CAATDGSSTDTQYF. The CDR3 coding sequence is TGTGCCGCAACGGACGGATCAAGCACAGATACGCAGTATTTT.

This sequence joins TRBV29-1 and TRBJ1-1, with D perhaps TRBD1 (5 bases). Germline loops: CDR1 SQVTM, CDR2 ANQGSEA. The CDR3 is made up of 13 amino acids. The germline V and J ends were trimmed by 1 base and 7 bases, with 13 bases remaining between them. The CDR3 here is CSVEGAGVGEAFF. CDR3 DNA sequence: TGCAGCGTTGAAGGGGCGGGGGTTGGTGAAGCTTTCTTT.

The chain combines TRBV5-1 with TRBJ1-1, with D perhaps matching TRBD1 (6 bases). Trimming removed 4 bases from V and 2 bases from J, with 15 bases in between. CDR1 and CDR2 (germline): SGHRS, YFSETQ. The CDR3 length is 15 residues. CDR3 protein: CASSQKGDINTEAFF. The DNA for the CDR3 is TGCGCCAGCAGCCAGAAAGGGGACATCAACACTGAAGCTTTCTTT. The full variable domain, in which reference TRBV5-1 and TRBJ1-1 provide the parts outside the CDR3, is KAGVTQTPRYLIKTRGQQVTLSCSPISGHRSVSWYQQTPGQGLQFLFEYFSETQRNKGNFPGRFSGRQFSNSRSEMNVSTLELGDSALYLCASSQKGDINTEAFFGQGTRLTVV.

This clonotype was seen only a few times. This chain connects TRBV7-2 to TRBJ2-5; 8 nucleotides line up with TRBD1. J gave up 3 bases and V 7 bases, and 4 bases lay outside the gene matches. The CDR3 covers 13 residues. Per germline, CDR1 SGHTA and CDR2 FQGNSA. CDR3 DNA: TGTGCCAGCACCCAGGGGGCAGAAGAGACCCAGTACTTC. Its translation is CASTQGAEETQYF.

Comments on this clonotype: This may arise from a read error, as a much more abundant clone is one base away. The genes are TRBV29-1 and TRBJ2-1; D is unclear. The ends were cut back, 3 bases at V and 8 bases at J, with 14 bases in the middle. Looked up from germline, CDR1 is SQVTM and CDR2 is ANQGSEA. This CDR3 comprises 13 residues. CDR3 sequence: CSVDKVKHDEQFF. For the CDR3, the DNA is TGCAGCGTTGATAAAGTAAAGCACGATGAGCAGTTCTTC.

This clonotype was observed many times. The CDR3 nucleotides are TGCGCCAGCAGCTTCGGGACTAGCGGTCCCACCGGGGAGCTGTTTTTT. This codes for CASSFGTSGPTGELFF. This chain links TRBV5-1 with TRBJ2-2, with 11 bases that match TRBD2. Germline values: CDR1 SGHRS, CDR2 YFSETQ. Trimming cost V 2 bases and J 4 bases; bases outside gene matches: 4. The CDR3 sequence is 16 residues long. The full variable domain, completed using reference TRBV5-1 and TRBJ2-2, is KAGVTQTPRYLIKTRGQQVTLSCSPISGHRSVSWYQQTPGQGLQFLFEYFSETQRNKGNFPGRFSGRQFSNSRSEMNVSTLELGDSALYLCASSFGTSGPTGELFFGEGSRLTVL.